Shown below are 28 T cell receptor beta chains from a single sample sequenced in a study of blood T cell repertoires in COVID-19. The method was immunoSEQ multiplex PCR; TCRdb's version includes in-frame clones alone and lacks a portion of them. The table shows tens of thousands of clones, with about nine tenths occurring only once. Sample: peripheral blood. The receptors were gathered from a young man with acute or convalescent COVID-19.

This clone was seen once. The chain uses TRBV28 and TRBJ2-5; 9 nucleotides align to TRBD1. The CDR3 consists of 15 residues. The ends lost 3 bases at V and 5 bases at J; junction bases unmatched: 7. CDR1 MDHEN and CDR2 SYDVKM come from the germline V gene. CDR3 sequence (DNA): TGTGCCAGCAGTTTCGAGGGGACAGGGTATGAGACCCAGTACTTC. Protein sequence: CASSFEGTGYETQYF.

The chain couples TRBV6-1 to TRBJ1-3; a possible D gene is TRBD1 (5 bases). This CDR3 is 15 amino acids long. The V and J ends lost 0 bases and 3 bases respectively, with 9 bases between them. Germline CDR1 and CDR2: MNHNS and SASEGT. In DNA form, the CDR3 reads TGTGCCAGCAGTGAAGCTGGCGGGGGTGGAAACACCATATATTTT. Residues: CASSEAGGGGNTIYF.

Note on this clone: Lacking the conserved final phenylalanine or tryptophan, this CDR3 likely reflects a read error. The DNA is omitted, as the CDR3 cannot be located on it reliably, and the CDR3 follows TCRdb's listing. The chain recombines TRBV6-2 or TRBV6-3 with TRBJ2-7; TRBD2 was called by the table and not checked on the DNA. The CDR3 extends over 13 residues, inclusive of both ends. CDR1 and CDR2 from the germline V gene are MNHEY and SVGEGT. The CDR3 here is CASSYSGARSTPL.

The chain uses TRBV5-1 and TRBJ2-7; 11 positions match TRBD2. CDR1 is SGHRS, CDR2 YFSETQ, per germline. The CDR3 length is 17 residues. J was trimmed by 2 bases and V by 6 bases; bases with no gene match: 13. The chain's CDR3 is CASTSKGGLAEPYEQYF. CDR3 nucleotides: TGCGCCAGCACCTCCAAGGGGGGACTAGCGGAGCCCTACGAGCAGTACTTC. The full variable domain, completed using reference TRBV5-1 and TRBJ2-7, is KAGVTQTPRYLIKTRGQQVTLSCSPISGHRSVSWYQQTPGQGLQFLFEYFSETQRNKGNFPGRFSGRQFSNSRSEMNVSTLELGDSALYLCASTSKGGLAEPYEQYFGPGTRLTVT.

V gene TRBV30 combines with J gene TRBJ1-2; possibly TRBD1 for D (5 bases). Germline V lookup: CDR1 GTSNPN, CDR2 SVGIG (reference sequence). This CDR3 comprises 14 residues. Trimming left V 5 bases short and J 4 bases short, with 17 bases between. The CDR3 nucleotides are TGTGCCTGGGGGCTAGGGGAGGGAAGCTATGGCTACACCTTC. Translated: CAWGLGEGSYGYTF.

V gene TRBV5-1 combines with J gene TRBJ2-7; TRBD2 agrees at 7 bases. The CDR3 is 13 amino acids. CDR1 SGHRS and CDR2 YFSETQ come from the germline V gene. Trimming cost V 4 bases and J 6 bases; bases outside gene matches: 7. CDR3 coding DNA: TGCGCCAGCAGCCCCGGAAGCGGGGCCGAGCAGTACTTC. It yields the protein CASSPGSGAEQYF.

The chain employs TRBV4-1 and TRBJ2-1; TRBD1 aligns across 8 bases. The V segment lost 4 bases and the J segment 5 bases; nucleotides outside the gene matches: 7. The CDR3 consists of 15 residues. CDR1 and CDR2 (germline): MGHRA, YSYEKL. The CDR3 DNA is TGCGCCAGCAGCCGTCAGGGGGCTTCTAACAATGAGCAGTTCTTC. Residues: CASSRQGASNNEQFF.

This sequence joins TRBV28 and TRBJ2-5; D is undetermined. The V gene's germline CDR1 is MDHEN and CDR2 SYDVKM. The CDR3 loop spans 14 amino acids. V lost 3 bases, J lost 2 bases, and 10 bases lay in between. In DNA form, the CDR3 reads TGTGCCAGCAGTTTTCGAGCCTTACAAGAGACCCAGTACTTC. Translating it yields CASSFRALQETQYF. Complete variable domain (other parts from reference TRBV28 and TRBJ2-5): DVKVTQSSRYLVKRTGEKVFLECVQDMDHENMFWYRQDPGLGLRLIYFSYDVKMKEKGDIPEGYSVSREKKERFSLILESASTNQTSMYLCASSFRALQETQYFGPGTRLLVL.

The gene calls are TRBV28 and TRBJ1-5; D remains unclear. The CDR3 is 16 amino acids. Trimming took 1 base from V and 6 from J, leaving 16 bases between them. Germline V gene data show CDR1 as MDHEN and CDR2 as SYDVKM. The CDR3: CASSLLVPVGSQPQHF. In DNA form, the CDR3 reads TGTGCCAGCAGTTTATTGGTTCCCGTTGGTAGTCAGCCCCAGCATTTT.

This clone showed up just once. The genes are TRBV7-2 and TRBJ2-1; D unresolved. V lost 3 bases and J 8 bases, leaving 11 bases between the germline ends. CDR1 and CDR2 (germline): SGHTA, FQGNSA. This CDR3 is 13 amino acids long. The CDR3 spells CASSFLNWYEQFF. CDR3 DNA sequence: TGTGCCAGCAGCTTCCTAAATTGGTATGAGCAGTTCTTC.

The chain has TRBV5-4 and TRBJ2-3; tentatively, D is TRBD1 (5 bases). The length of the CDR3 is 16 residues. The V gene lost 6 bases and the J gene lost 5 bases, with 22 bases spanning the gap. The germline V gene encodes CDR1 SGHNT and CDR2 YYREEE (reference sequence). The CDR3 nucleotides read TGTGCCAGCATTAAATTCGGGTCGAAAAGGGGAGATACGCAGTATTTT. This gives the protein CASIKFGSKRGDTQYF.

The genes are TRBV14 and TRBJ2-5; 7 bases are shared with TRBD1. The germline gives CDR1 SGHDN, CDR2 FVKESK. V lost 2 bases to trimming and J lost 1 base; unmatched junction nucleotides: 13. This CDR3 is built from 18 residues. CDR3 loop: CASSQQRTGPPLQETQYF. The CDR3 bases are TGTGCCAGCAGCCAACAGAGGACAGGTCCCCCCCTCCAAGAGACCCAGTACTTC.

The rearrangement links TRBV6-5 to TRBJ2-7; a weak D match, TRBD1 (5 bases). CDR3 length: 12 amino acids. Germline V CDR1 and CDR2: MNHEY, SVGAGI. Trimming cost V 6 bases and J 6 bases, with 12 bases left between them. In DNA, the CDR3 is TGTGCCAGCAGGAACCCAGGGATCGAGCAGTACTTC. Its translation: CASRNPGIEQYF.

The chain employs TRBV19 and TRBJ1-1; D not certain. From germline, CDR1 is LNHDA and CDR2 SQIVND (reference sequence). CDR3 length equals 17 residues. With 8 bases removed from V and 6 bases from J, the gap between germline ends came to 28 bases. The CDR3 loop is CASYPQNLKFWWPEAFF. For the CDR3, the DNA is TGTGCCAGTTATCCACAGAACTTGAAATTCTGGTGGCCTGAAGCTTTCTTT.

The chain joins TRBV7-3 to TRBJ2-2, with 9 positions matching TRBD1. This CDR3 has 15 amino acids. V shed 4 bases and J 1 base; nucleotides not matched to a gene: 1. Germline V lookup: CDR1 SGHTA, CDR2 FQGTGA. CDR3 DNA: TGTGCCAGCAGCTCGGGACAGGGGAACACCGGGGAGCTGTTTTTT. It specifies CASSSGQGNTGELFF. The full variable domain, completed using reference TRBV7-3 and TRBJ2-2, is GAGVSQTPSNKVTEKGKYVELRCDPISGHTALYWYRQSLGQGPEFLIYFQGTGAADDSGLPNDRFFAVRPEGSVSTLKIQRTERGDSAVYLCASSSGQGNTGELFFGEGSRLTVL.

The chain uses TRBV19 and TRBJ2-2, with 10 bases lining up with TRBD2. From germline, CDR1 is LNHDA and CDR2 SQIVND (reference sequence). The trim removed 8 bases at V and 6 bases at J, leaving 9 bases unmatched. The CDR3 runs to 15 residues. CDR3 sequence: CASFPGLAISGELFF. CDR3 nucleotide sequence: TGTGCCAGTTTTCCGGGACTAGCGATTTCCGGGGAGCTGTTTTTT.

The J gene is TRBJ2-7, the V gene TRBV7-2, with 11 positions matching TRBD2. The CDR3 is 16 amino acids. V gave up 3 bases and J gave up 1 base; unmatched junction bases: 5. Germline V gene lookup returns CDR1 SGHTA and CDR2 FQGNSA. The CDR3: CASSLVSGRGSYEQYF. DNA for the CDR3: TGTGCCAGCAGCTTGGTTAGCGGGAGGGGTTCCTACGAGCAGTACTTC.

This clone was seen once. The rearrangement uses TRBV9 and TRBJ2-5; TRBD1 aligns across 7 bases. Germline V gene lookup returns CDR1 SGDLS and CDR2 YYNGEE. The CDR3 spans 14 residues. The V and J ends lost 4 bases and 5 bases, in that order; junction bases with no gene match: 8. The CDR3 spells CASSPRGLGETQYF. CDR3 bases: TGTGCCAGCAGCCCGAGGGGGCTAGGTGAGACCCAGTACTTC.

V gene TRBV5-1 combines with J gene TRBJ1-5; TRBD1 is a possible D gene (6 bases). Germline CDR1 is SGHRS and CDR2 is YFSETQ. This CDR3 contains 13 residues. V lost 2 bases and J 7 bases, leaving 10 bases between the germline ends. For the CDR3, the DNA is TGCGCCAGCAGCTTTGGGGGCGGGCAGCCCCAGCATTTT. Residues: CASSFGGGQPQHF. Variable domain in full (rest from reference TRBV5-1 and TRBJ1-5): KAGVTQTPRYLIKTRGQQVTLSCSPISGHRSVSWYQQTPGQGLQFLFEYFSETQRNKGNFPGRFSGRQFSNSRSEMNVSTLELGDSALYLCASSFGGGQPQHFGDGTRLSIL.

The CDR3 region is CASSYIGATYEQYF. For the CDR3, the DNA is TGTGCCAGCAGTTACATTGGGGCTACCTACGAGCAGTACTTC. This rearrangement joins TRBV6-2 or TRBV6-3 to TRBJ2-7; possible D gene TRBD1, 5 bases. CDR1 is MNHEY, CDR2 SVGEGT, per germline. V lost 2 bases, J lost 2 bases, and 10 bases lay in between. This CDR3 is built from 14 residues.

The chain combines TRBV5-1 with TRBJ1-2; D uncertain. With 0 bases removed from V and 7 bases from J, the gap between germline ends came to 19 bases. The CDR3 is 16 amino acids. Germline V gene data show CDR1 as SGHRS and CDR2 as YFSETQ. This CDR3 is CASSLEGIIGSGGYTF. CDR3 sequence (DNA): TGCGCCAGCAGCTTGGAAGGGATTATTGGCAGCGGTGGCTACACCTTC.

V gene TRBV5-6 combines with J gene TRBJ2-1; D possibly corresponds to TRBD2 (5 bases). The V end lost 5 bases, the J end lost 8 bases, and 14 bases lay between the germline ends. Germline CDR1 reads SGHDT; CDR2 reads YYEEEE. This CDR3 contains 13 residues. CDR3 loop: CASRTEVWDEQFF. The DNA for the CDR3 is TGTGCCAGCAGAACGGAGGTCTGGGATGAGCAGTTCTTC. Variable domain in full (rest from reference TRBV5-6 and TRBJ2-1): DAGVTQSPTHLIKTRGQQVTLRCSPKSGHDTVSWYQQALGQGPQFIFQYYEEEERQRGNFPDRFSGHQFPNYSSELNVNALLLGDSALYLCASRTEVWDEQFFGPGTRLTVL.

This sequence joins TRBV27 and TRBJ1-4; 9 bases map to TRBD1. Germline V lookup: CDR1 MNHEY, CDR2 SMNVEV (reference sequence). The V gene end was trimmed by 5 bases and the J gene end by 11 bases; junction bases not matched to a gene: 9. This CDR3 has 14 amino acids. CDR3 DNA sequence: TGTGCCAGCAGTCCGGGACAGGGCGGTCTGAAACTGTTTTTT. Translating gives CASSPGQGGLKLFF.

The sample holds a few counts of this clone. V usage is TRBV5-4 and J usage is TRBJ2-4; D ambiguous. Trimming took off 0 bases at V and 0 bases at J, with 10 bases between the two ends. CDR3 length: 16 residues. CDR1 and CDR2 from the germline V gene are SGHNT and YYREEE (reference sequence). Here the CDR3 reads CASSLGGNLAKNIQYF. For the CDR3, the DNA is TGTGCCAGCAGCTTGGGAGGTAACTTAGCCAAAAACATTCAGTACTTC.

This clone was counted a few times. The rearrangement joins TRBV7-3 to TRBJ1-2; 7 bases fit TRBD1. The CDR3 contains 15 residues. V dropped 5 bases and J dropped 2; count of bases not matched to a gene: 8. Germline CDR1 SGHTA, CDR2 FQGTGA. CDR3 region: CASSPLRGRNYGYTF. CDR3 nucleotides: TGTGCCAGCAGCCCATTAAGGGGGCGGAACTATGGCTACACCTTC.

The chain carries TRBV3-1 (or the pseudogene TRBV3-2) and TRBJ1-2, with D perhaps matching TRBD1 (6 bases). Germline CDR1 is LGHDT and CDR2 is YNNKEL (reference sequence). The CDR3 sequence is 13 residues long. V lost 10 bases and J lost 5, with 17 bases in between. The CDR3 coding sequence is TGTGCCACGTCACAGGGTTCCGGATATGGCTACACCTTC. Its translation: CATSQGSGYGYTF.

The chain combines TRBV3-1 (or the pseudogene TRBV3-2) with TRBJ2-7; D is ambiguous. This CDR3 has 13 residues. Germline values: CDR1 LGHDT, CDR2 YNNKEL (reference sequence). Trimming removed 4 bases at V and 5 bases at J, with 12 bases between. CDR3 DNA: TGTGCCAGCAGCCTCCGGGTGGCCCACGAGCAGTACTTC. Its translation: CASSLRVAHEQYF.

V gene TRBV7-9 combines with J gene TRBJ1-4, with unresolved D. The CDR3 has 15 amino acids. V was shortened by 5 bases and J by 3 bases, with 13 bases between the two germline ends. CDR1 and CDR2 from the germline V gene are SEHNR and FQNEAQ (reference sequence). The CDR3 region has the DNA TGTGCCAGCAGCAGACCGACAAAACCTAATGAAAAACTGTTTTTT. Translated: CASSRPTKPNEKLFF. The full variable domain, rest sourced from reference TRBV7-9 and TRBJ1-4, is DTGVSQNPRHKITKRGQNVTFRCDPISEHNRLYWYRQTLGQGPEFLTYFQNEAQLEKSRLLSDRFSAERPKGSFSTLEIQRTEQGDSAMYLCASSRPTKPNEKLFFGSGTQLSVL.